The rows below give T cell receptor beta chains drawn from one sample of a study of T cell repertoires in cytomegalovirus infection. Each CDR3 protein is one row after TCRdb ran MiXCR on the reads. The sample includes about 300,000 distinct CDR3 sequences, roughly a tenth of them seen just once. The sequenced sample was PBMCs. The receptors here all came from a human donor in good health (CMV status not recorded). Some clones in this sample may be carry-over from other donors' samples. The CDR3 runs from the conserved cysteine through the conserved F or W. The D gene is left open where the match is weak. The size entry is marked missing in some rows and otherwise reads once, few, many or a size class.

-,-,TRBJ1-1,TRBV2,TGTGCCAGCAGTGCCCAGGGACAGAACACTGAAGCTTTCTTT,CASSAQGQNTEAFF
-,-,TRBJ1-3,TRBV5-1,TGCGCCAGCAGATGGACCGGAGACTCTGGAAACACCATATATTTT,CASRWTGDSGNTIYF
few,TRBD1,TRBJ1-1,TRBV9,TGTGCCAGCAGCGTAGTTCGGGACAGGGCCGCTTTCTTT,CASSVVRDRAAFF
many,-,TRBJ1-5,TRBV28,TGTGCCAGCAGTTCCTGGGGGCAGCCCCAGCATTTT,CASSSWGQPQHF
many,-,TRBJ2-1,TRBV28,TGTGCCAGCAGTTCCCCAGCGGGGAGGGGGACCTACAATGAGCAGTTCTTC,CASSSPAGRGTYNEQFF
few,-,TRBJ2-3,TRBV28,TGTGCCAGCAGACTCCCCGGAAGAGATACGCAGTATTTT,CASRLPGRDTQYF
many,-,TRBJ2-7,TRBV7-6,TGTGCCAGCAGCTTAGGCGGACCCTTTTACGAGCAGTACTTC,CASSLGGPFYEQYF
few,-,TRBJ2-7,TRBV2,TGTGCCTGCAGACTGGCCGCCGCCTACGAGCAGTACTTC,CACRLAAAYEQYF
few,-,TRBJ2-1,TRBV29-1,TGCAGCGTTGACGGCGAGAGCTCCTACAATGAGCAGTTCTTC,CSVDGESSYNEQFF
many,TRBD2,TRBJ2-5,TRBV7-2,TGTGCCAGCAGCTTGGCTAGCGGGGCTAGGACCCAGTACTTC,CASSLASGARTQYF
many,-,TRBJ2-6,TRBV12-3/TRBV12-4,TGTGCCAGCAGACCCCACCCGCACTCTGGGGCCAACGTCCTGACTTTC,CASRPHPHSGANVLTF
many,-,TRBJ2-2,TRBV19,TGTGCCACTGGGATTCGGGCTTCGAGGAGCGGGGAGCTGTTTTTT,CATGIRASRSGELFF
-,-,TRBJ1-1,TRBV7-9,TGTGCCAGCAGCTTGAAGGGGGACCGGAAAACTGAAGCTTTCTTT,CASSLKGDRKTEAFF
many,-,TRBJ2-3,TRBV10-2,TGCGCCAGCAGGGAGATTGGCACAGATACGCAGTATTTT,CASREIGTDTQYF
-,-,TRBJ2-1,TRBV2,TGTGCCAGCCTACCGGCAGGCTACAATGAGCAGTTCTTC,CASLPAGYNEQFF
many,TRBD2,TRBJ2-5,TRBV5-4,TGTGCCAGCAGCACCGGGGGGGGCCCGAGAGAGACCCAGTACTTC,CASSTGGGPRETQYF
-,-,TRBJ2-1,TRBV7-2,TGTGCCAGCAGCTTAGCACTAAGCTCCTACAATGAGCAGTTCTTC,CASSLALSSYNEQFF
-,TRBD2,TRBJ2-1,TRBV28,TGTGCCAGCAGTTCGCTCGGGACTAGCGCCTACAATGAGCAGTTCTTC,CASSSLGTSAYNEQFF
few,TRBD1,TRBJ2-1,TRBV3-1,TGTGCCAGCAGCCAAAGGGACAGGGACAGGTTCTTC,CASSQRDRDRFF
-,TRBD1,TRBJ2-1,TRBV20-1,TGCAGTGCTACCGGGACAGGGGGAGATGAGCAGTTCTTC,CSATGTGGDEQFF
-,TRBD1,TRBJ1-1,TRBV18,TGTGCCAGCTCACTTGGGACAGCCGCGGTTAACACTGAAGCTTTCTTT,CASSLGTAAVNTEAFF
many,TRBD2,TRBJ2-5,TRBV27,TGTGCCAGCAGCCCTAGCGGGGGGTTTCAAGAGACCCAGTACTTC,CASSPSGGFQETQYF
many,-,TRBJ1-6,TRBV28,TGTGCCGTCCCCGACAGGCGGAGCTCCTATAATTCACCCCTCCACTTT,CAVPDRRSSYNSPLHF
few,-,TRBJ2-7,TRBV20-1,TGCAGTGCTACGGGGGCGGACAGGAGCTCCTACGAGCAGTACTTC,CSATGADRSSYEQYF
many,TRBD2,TRBJ2-3,TRBV7-8,TGTGCCAGCTGGCGGGGGGCTAGCACAGATACGCAGTATTTT,CASWRGASTDTQYF
many,-,TRBJ2-2,TRBV5-4,TGTGCCAGCAGCTTTTTGGGTACCGGGGAGCTGTTTTTT,CASSFLGTGELFF
many,TRBD1,TRBJ1-1,TRBV7-2,TGTGCCAGCAGCCGACAGGGGATGAACACTGAAGCTTTCTTT,CASSRQGMNTEAFF
many,TRBD1,TRBJ2-5,TRBV7-2,TGTGCCAGCAGGGACAGGGGATCAGAGACCCAGTACTTC,CASRDRGSETQYF
many,-,TRBJ2-3,TRBV5-1,TGCGCCAGCAGCTTGGAGGGGCTTTCAGATACGCAGTATTTT,CASSLEGLSDTQYF
many,-,TRBJ2-6,TRBV6-1,TGTGCCAGCAGTGAATTTCCGAGCTCTGGGGCCAACGTCCTGACTTTC,CASSEFPSSGANVLTF
many,TRBD1,TRBJ1-4,TRBV7-9,TGTGCCAGCAGCTTGCAGGACAGGGGAACTAATGAAAAACTGTTTTTT,CASSLQDRGTNEKLFF
few,-,TRBJ1-1,TRBV2,TGTGCCAGCAGTGTGAATAAGCGGATGAACACTGAAGCTTTCTTT,CASSVNKRMNTEAFF
-,-,TRBJ1-3,TRBV28,TGTGCCAGCAGTTTCACAGGGCTTGGTGGAAACACCATATATTTT,CASSFTGLGGNTIYF
-,-,TRBJ1-3,TRBV18,TGTGCCAGCTCACCCGGGCCATCGGCTGGAAACACCATATATTTT,CASSPGPSAGNTIYF
-,-,TRBJ2-7,TRBV6-6,TGTGCCAGCAGCCCCCTGCTTTTCTCCGAGCAGTACTTC,CASSPLLFSEQYF
few,-,TRBJ2-1,TRBV5-1,TGCGCCAGCAGCTTGGCCCCTAGCGAAAACTACAATGAGCAGTTCTTC,CASSLAPSENYNEQFF
-,-,TRBJ1-3,TRBV29-1,TGCAGCGCAGGGAACGGAAACACCATATATTTT,CSAGNGNTIYF
-,TRBD1,TRBJ2-1,TRBV29-1,TGCAGCGTTGAAACAGGGGATTGGAACAATGAGCAGTTCTTC,CSVETGDWNNEQFF
many,TRBD2,TRBJ2-1,TRBV6-2/TRBV6-3,TGTGCCAGCAGTTATCCGACCGTCGGACTAGCGGACTACAATGAGCAGTTCTTC,CASSYPTVGLADYNEQFF
many,-,TRBJ2-2,TRBV10-3,TGTGCCATCAGTGAGTCGTGGAGCACCGGGGAGCTGTTTTTT,CAISESWSTGELFF
-,TRBD1,TRBJ2-4,TRBV13,TGTGCCAGCAGCTTGAACCTAGGACAGGGGGCGCTTCCGGACTTC,CASSLNLGQGALPDF